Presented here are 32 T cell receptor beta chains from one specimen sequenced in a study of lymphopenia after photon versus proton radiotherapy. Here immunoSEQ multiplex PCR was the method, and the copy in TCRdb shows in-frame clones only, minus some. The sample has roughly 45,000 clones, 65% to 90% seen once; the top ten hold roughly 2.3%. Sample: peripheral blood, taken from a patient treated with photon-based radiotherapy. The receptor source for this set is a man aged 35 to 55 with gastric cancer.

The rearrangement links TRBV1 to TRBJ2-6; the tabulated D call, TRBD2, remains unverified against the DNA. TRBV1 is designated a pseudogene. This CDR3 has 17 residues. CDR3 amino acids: CTSSVGGLCSRANVLTF. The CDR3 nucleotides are TGCACCAGCAGCGTAGGAGGTTTGTGCAGTCGGGCCAACGTCCTGACTTTC.

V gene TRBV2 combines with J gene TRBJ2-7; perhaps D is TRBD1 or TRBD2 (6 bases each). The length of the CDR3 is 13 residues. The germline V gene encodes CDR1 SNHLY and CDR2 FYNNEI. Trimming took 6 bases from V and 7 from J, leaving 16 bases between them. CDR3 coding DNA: TGTGCCAGCAGCGACGGAGGGGGGCGGGAGCAGTACTTC. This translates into CASSDGGGREQYF.

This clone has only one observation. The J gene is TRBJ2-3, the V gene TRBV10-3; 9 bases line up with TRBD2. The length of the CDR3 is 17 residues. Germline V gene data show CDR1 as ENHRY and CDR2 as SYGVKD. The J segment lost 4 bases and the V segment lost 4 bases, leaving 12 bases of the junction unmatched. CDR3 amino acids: CAISAQRGAPGADTQYF. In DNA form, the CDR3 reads TGTGCCATCAGTGCTCAGCGGGGGGCCCCCGGGGCAGATACGCAGTATTTT.

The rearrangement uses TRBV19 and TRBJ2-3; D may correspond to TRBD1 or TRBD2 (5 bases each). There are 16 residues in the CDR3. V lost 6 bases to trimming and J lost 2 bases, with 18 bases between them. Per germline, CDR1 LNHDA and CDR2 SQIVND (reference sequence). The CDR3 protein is CASSHVGEAFTDTQYF. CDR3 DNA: TGTGCCAGTAGCCACGTGGGGGAAGCCTTCACAGATACGCAGTATTTT.

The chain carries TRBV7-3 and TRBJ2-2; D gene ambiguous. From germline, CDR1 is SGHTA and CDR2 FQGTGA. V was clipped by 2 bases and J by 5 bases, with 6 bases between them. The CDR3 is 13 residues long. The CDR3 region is CASSLLGTGELFF. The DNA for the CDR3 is TGTGCCAGCAGCTTACTCGGGACCGGGGAGCTGTTTTTT. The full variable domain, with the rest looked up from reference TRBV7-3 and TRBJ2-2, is GAGVSQTPSNKVTEKGKYVELRCDPISGHTALYWYRQSLGQGPEFLIYFQGTGAADDSGLPNDRFFAVRPEGSVSTLKIQRTERGDSAVYLCASSLLGTGELFFGEGSRLTVL.

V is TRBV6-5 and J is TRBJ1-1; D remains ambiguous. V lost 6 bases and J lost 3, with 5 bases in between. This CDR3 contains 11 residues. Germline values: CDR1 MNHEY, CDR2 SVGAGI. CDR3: CASRRDTEAFF. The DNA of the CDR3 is TGTGCCAGCAGGCGGGACACTGAAGCTTTCTTT.

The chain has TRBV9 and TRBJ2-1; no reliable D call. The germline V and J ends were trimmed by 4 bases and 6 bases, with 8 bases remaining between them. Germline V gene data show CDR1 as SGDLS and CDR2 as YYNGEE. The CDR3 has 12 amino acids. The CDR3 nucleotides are TGTGCCAGCAGCCCCGACGGCAATGAGCAGTTCTTC. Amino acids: CASSPDGNEQFF. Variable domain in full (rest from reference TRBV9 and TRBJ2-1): DSGVTQTPKHLITATGQRVTLRCSPRSGDLSVYWYQQSLDQGLQFLIQYYNGEERAKGNILERFSAQQFPDLHSELNLSSLELGDSALYFCASSPDGNEQFFGPGTRLTVL.

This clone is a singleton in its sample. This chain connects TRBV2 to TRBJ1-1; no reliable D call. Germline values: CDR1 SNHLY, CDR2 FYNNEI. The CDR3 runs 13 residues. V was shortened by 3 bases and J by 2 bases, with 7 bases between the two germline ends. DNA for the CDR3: TGTGCCAGCAGTGAGTTCTTAAACACTGAAGCTTTCTTT. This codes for CASSEFLNTEAFF.

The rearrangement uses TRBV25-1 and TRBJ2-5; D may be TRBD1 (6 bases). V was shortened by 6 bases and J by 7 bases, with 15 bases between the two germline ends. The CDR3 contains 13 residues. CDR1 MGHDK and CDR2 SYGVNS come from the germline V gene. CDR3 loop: CASRGTGSGTQYF. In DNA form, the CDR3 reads TGTGCCAGCAGGGGAACAGGGTCAGGGACCCAGTACTTC. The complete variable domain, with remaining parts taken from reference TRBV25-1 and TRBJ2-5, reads EADIYQTPRYLVIGTGKKITLECSQTMGHDKMYWYQQDPGMELHLIHYSYGVNSTEKGDLSSESTVSRIRTEHFPLTLESARPSHTSQYLCASRGTGSGTQYFGPGTRLLVL.

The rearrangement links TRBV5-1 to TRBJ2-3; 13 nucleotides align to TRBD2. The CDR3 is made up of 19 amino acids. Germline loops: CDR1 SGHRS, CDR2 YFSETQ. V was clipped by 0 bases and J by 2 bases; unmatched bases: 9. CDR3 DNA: TGCGCCAGCAGCTTGGTCCAGGGGACTAGCGGGACTAACACAGATACGCAGTATTTT. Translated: CASSLVQGTSGTNTDTQYF.

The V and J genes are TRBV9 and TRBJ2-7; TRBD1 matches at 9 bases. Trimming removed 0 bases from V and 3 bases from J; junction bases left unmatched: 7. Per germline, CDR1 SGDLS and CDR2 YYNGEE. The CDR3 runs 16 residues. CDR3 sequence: CASSVGDRAGIYEQYF. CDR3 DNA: TGTGCCAGCAGCGTAGGGGACAGGGCCGGAATCTACGAGCAGTACTTC.

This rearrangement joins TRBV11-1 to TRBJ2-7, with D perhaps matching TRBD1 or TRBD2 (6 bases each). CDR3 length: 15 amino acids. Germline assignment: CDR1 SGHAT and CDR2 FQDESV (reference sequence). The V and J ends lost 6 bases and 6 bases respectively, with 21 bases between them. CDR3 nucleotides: TGTGCCAGCAGTTTAAGTGGGGGGCTCAAGAGCGAGCAGTACTTC. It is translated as CASSLSGGLKSEQYF.

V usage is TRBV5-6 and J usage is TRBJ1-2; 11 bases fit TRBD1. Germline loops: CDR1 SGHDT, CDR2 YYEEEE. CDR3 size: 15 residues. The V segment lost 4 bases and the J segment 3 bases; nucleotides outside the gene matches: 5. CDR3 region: CASSRTGGIDYGYTF. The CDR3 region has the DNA TGTGCCAGCAGCCGGACAGGGGGCATCGACTATGGCTACACCTTC.

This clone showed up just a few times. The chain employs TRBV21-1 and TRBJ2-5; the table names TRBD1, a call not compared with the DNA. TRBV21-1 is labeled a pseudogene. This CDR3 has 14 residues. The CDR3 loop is CASPWPWYQETQYF. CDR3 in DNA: TGTGCCAGCCCCTGGCCCTGGTACCAAGAGACCCAGTACTTC.

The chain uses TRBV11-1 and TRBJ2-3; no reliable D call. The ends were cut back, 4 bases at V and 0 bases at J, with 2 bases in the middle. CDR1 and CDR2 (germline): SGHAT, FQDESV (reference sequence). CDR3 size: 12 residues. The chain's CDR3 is CASSSSTDTQYF. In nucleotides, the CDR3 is TGTGCCAGCAGCTCGAGCACAGATACGCAGTATTTT.

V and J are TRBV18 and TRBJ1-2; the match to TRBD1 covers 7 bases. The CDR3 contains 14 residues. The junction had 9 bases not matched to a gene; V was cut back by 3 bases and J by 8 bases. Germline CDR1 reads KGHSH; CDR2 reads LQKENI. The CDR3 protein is CASSPDNRGGGYTF. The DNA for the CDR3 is TGTGCCAGCTCACCGGACAACAGGGGAGGCGGCTACACCTTC.

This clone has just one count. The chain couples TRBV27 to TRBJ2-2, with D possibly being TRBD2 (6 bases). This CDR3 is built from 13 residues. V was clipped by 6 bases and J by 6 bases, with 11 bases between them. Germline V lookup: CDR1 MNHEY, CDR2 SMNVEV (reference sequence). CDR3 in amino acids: CASRSGGSGELFF. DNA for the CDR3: TGTGCCAGCAGGTCAGGAGGGTCCGGGGAGCTGTTTTTT.

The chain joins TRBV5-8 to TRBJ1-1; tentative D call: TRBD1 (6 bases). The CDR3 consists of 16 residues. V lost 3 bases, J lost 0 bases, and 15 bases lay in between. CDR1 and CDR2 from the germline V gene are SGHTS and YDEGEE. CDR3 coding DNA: TGTGCCAGCAGCTCGGGACACCGCCTTATGAACACTGAAGCTTTCTTT. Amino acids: CASSSGHRLMNTEAFF.

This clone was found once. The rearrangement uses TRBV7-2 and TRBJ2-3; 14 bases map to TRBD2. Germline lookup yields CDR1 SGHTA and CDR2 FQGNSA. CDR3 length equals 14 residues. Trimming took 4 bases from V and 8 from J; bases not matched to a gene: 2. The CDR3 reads CASSSGLAGATQYF. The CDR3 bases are TGTGCCAGCAGCTCGGGACTAGCGGGGGCTACGCAGTATTTT.

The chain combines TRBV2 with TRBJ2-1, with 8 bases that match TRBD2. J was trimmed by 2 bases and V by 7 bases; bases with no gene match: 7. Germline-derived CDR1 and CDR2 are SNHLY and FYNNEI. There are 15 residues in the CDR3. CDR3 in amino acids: CASTPELAAYNEQFF. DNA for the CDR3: TGTGCCAGCACCCCCGAACTAGCGGCCTACAATGAGCAGTTCTTC.

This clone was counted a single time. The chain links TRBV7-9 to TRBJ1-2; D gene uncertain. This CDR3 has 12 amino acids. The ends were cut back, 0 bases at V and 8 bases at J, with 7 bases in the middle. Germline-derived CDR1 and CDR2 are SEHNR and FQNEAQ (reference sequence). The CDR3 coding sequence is TGTGCCAGCAGCTTAGCGCCGCAAGGCTACACCTTC. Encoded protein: CASSLAPQGYTF. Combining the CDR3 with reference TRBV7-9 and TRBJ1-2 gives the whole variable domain DTGVSQNPRHKITKRGQNVTFRCDPISEHNRLYWYRQTLGQGPEFLTYFQNEAQLEKSRLLSDRFSAERPKGSFSTLEIQRTEQGDSAMYLCASSLAPQGYTFGSGTRLTVV.

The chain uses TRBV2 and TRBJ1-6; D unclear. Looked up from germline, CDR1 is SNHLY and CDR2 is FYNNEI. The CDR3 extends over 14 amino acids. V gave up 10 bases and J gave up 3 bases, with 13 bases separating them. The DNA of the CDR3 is TGTGCCACACGTCCGGGCGTCTATAATTCACCCCTCCACTTT. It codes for CATRPGVYNSPLHF.

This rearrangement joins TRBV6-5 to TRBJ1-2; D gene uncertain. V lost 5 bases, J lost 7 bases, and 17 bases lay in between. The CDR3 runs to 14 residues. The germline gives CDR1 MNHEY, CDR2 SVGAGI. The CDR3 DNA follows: TGTGCCAGCAGTCCCATTGGATTTCCAGCTGGCTACACCTTC. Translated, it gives CASSPIGFPAGYTF.

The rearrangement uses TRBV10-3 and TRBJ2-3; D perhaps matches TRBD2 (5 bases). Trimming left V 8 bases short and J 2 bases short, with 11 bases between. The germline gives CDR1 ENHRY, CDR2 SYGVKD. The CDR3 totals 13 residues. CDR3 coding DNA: TGTGCCATCGCGAGACTATCCACAGATACGCAGTATTTT. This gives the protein CAIARLSTDTQYF.

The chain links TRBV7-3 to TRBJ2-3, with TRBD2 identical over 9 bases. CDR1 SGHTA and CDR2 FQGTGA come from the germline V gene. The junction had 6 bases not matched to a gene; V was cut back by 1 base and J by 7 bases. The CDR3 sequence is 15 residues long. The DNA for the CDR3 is TGTGCCAGCAGCTTAAGCGGGGGGGAAGTCCATACGCAGTATTTT. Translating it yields CASSLSGGEVHTQYF.

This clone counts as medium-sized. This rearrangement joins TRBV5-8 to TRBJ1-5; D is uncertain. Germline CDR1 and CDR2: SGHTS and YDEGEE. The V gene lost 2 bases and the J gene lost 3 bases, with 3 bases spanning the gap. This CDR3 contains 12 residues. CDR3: CASSFFNQPQHF. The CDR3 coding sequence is TGTGCCAGCAGCTTTTTCAATCAGCCCCAGCATTTT.

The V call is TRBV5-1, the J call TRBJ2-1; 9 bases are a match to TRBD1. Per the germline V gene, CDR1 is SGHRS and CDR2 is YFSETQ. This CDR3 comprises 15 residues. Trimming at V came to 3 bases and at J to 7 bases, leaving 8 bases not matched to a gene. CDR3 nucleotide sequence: TGCGCCAGCAGCTCATCCCCCGGGACAGGGAATGAGCAGTTCTTC. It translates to CASSSSPGTGNEQFF.

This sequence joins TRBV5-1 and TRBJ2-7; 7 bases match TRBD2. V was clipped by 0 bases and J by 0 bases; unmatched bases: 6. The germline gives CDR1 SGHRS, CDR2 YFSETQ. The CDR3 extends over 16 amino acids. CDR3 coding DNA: TGCGCCAGCAGCTTGGATCCAGCGGGGAGCTCCTACGAGCAGTACTTC. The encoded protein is CASSLDPAGSSYEQYF.

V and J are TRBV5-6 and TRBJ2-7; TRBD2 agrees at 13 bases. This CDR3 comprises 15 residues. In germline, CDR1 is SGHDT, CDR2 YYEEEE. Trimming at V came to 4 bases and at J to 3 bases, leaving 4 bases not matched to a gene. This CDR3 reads CASSPGLAGDYEQYF. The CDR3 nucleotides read TGTGCCAGCAGCCCAGGACTAGCGGGGGACTACGAGCAGTACTTC.

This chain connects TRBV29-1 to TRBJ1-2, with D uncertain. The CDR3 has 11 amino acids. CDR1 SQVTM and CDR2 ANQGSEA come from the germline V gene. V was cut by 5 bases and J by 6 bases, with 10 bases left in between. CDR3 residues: CSVRPQDGYTF. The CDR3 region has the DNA TGCAGCGTTAGACCCCAGGATGGCTACACCTTC. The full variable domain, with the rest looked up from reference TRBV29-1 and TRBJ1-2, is SAVISQKPSRDICQRGTSLTIQCQVDSQVTMMFWYRQQPGQSLTLIATANQGSEATYESGFVIDKFPISRPNLTFSTLTVSNMSPEDSSIYLCSVRPQDGYTFGSGTRLTVV.

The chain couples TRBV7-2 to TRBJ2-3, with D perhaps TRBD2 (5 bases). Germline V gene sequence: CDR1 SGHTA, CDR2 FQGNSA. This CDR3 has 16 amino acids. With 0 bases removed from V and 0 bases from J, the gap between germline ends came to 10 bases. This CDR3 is CASSLAYSSSTDTQYF. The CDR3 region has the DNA TGTGCCAGCAGCTTAGCCTACTCTAGCAGCACAGATACGCAGTATTTT. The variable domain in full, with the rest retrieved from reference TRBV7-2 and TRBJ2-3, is GAGVSQSPSNKVTEKGKDVELRCDPISGHTALYWYRQSLGQGLEFLIYFQGNSAPDKSGLPSDRFSAERTGGSVSTLTIQRTQQEDSAVYLCASSLAYSSSTDTQYFGPGTRLTVL.

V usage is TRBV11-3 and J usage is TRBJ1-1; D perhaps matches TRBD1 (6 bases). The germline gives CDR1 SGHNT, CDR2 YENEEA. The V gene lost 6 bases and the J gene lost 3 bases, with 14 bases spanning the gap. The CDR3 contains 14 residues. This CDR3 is CASSRQELDTEAFF. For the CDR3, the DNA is TGTGCCAGCAGTCGACAGGAGTTGGACACTGAAGCTTTCTTT.